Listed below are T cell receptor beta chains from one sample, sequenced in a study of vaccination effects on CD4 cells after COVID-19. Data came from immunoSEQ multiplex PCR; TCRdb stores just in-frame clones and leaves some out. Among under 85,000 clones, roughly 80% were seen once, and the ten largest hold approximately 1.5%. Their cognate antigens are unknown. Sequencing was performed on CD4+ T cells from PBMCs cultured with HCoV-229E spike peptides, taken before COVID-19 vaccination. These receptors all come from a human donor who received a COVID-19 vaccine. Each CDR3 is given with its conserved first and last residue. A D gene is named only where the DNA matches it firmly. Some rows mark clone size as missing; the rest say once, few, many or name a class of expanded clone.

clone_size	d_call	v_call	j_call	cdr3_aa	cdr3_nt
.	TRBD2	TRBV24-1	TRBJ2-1	CATGVAGGRNEQFF	TGTGCCACCGGGGTAGCGGGGGGCCGGAATGAGCAGTTCTTC
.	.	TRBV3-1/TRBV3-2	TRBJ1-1	CASSHEWETEAFF	TGTGCCAGCAGCCACGAGTGGGAGACTGAAGCTTTCTTT
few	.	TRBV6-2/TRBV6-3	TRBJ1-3	CASIPGQFSSGNTIYF	TGTGCCAGCATCCCTGGACAGTTCAGCTCTGGAAACACCATATATTTT
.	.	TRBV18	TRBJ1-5	CASSPQGNQPQHF	TGTGCCAGCTCACCACAGGGGAATCAGCCCCAGCATTTT
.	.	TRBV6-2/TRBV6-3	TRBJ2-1	CASSLGTVYNEQFF	TGTGCCAGCAGCCTAGGAACAGTCTACAATGAGCAGTTCTTC
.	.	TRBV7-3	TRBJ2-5	CASSLVGAGETQYF	TGTGCCAGCAGCTTAGTGGGGGCGGGGGAGACCCAGTACTTC
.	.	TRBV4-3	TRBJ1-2	CASSIGPYGYTF	TGCGCCAGCAGCATCGGACCCTATGGCTACACCTTC
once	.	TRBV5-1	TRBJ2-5	CASSLEGRQETQYF	TGCGCCAGCAGCTTGGAGGGACGGCAAGAGACCCAGTACTTC
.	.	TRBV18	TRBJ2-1	CASSPYGPQRSYNEQFF	TGTGCCAGCTCACCATATGGCCCCCAAAGGAGCTACAATGAGCAGTTCTTC
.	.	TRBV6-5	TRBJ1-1	CASSYMGQNTEAFF	TGTGCCAGCAGTTATATGGGCCAGAACACTGAAGCTTTCTTT
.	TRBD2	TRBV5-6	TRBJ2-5	CASSFSSGGAKETQYF	TGTGCCAGCAGCTTTTCTAGCGGGGGGGCAAAAGAGACCCAGTACTTC
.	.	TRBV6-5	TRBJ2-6	CASSYSSDVSWNVLTF	TGTGCCAGCAGTTACTCGAGTGACGTTTCATGGAACGTCCTGACTTTC
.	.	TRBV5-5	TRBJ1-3	CASSLAPGSGNTIYF	TGTGCCAGCAGCTTGGCCCCAGGGTCTGGAAACACCATATATTTT
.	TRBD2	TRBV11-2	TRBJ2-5	CASSARLAGNLETQYF	TGTGCCAGCAGCGCCCGACTAGCGGGTAATCTAGAGACCCAGTACTTC
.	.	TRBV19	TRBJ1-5	CATRGGGQPQHF	TGTGCCACCCGAGGGGGTGGCCAGCCCCAGCATTTT
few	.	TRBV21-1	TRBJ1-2	CASSRSYGYTF	TGTGCCAGCAGCAGAAGTTATGGCTACACCTTC
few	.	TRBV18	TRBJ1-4	CASSRGVSAATNEKLFF	TGTGCCAGCTCACGAGGGGTCTCAGCGGCAACTAATGAAAAACTGTTTTTT
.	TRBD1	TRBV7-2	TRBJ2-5	CASSTDRGRYQETQYF	TGTGCCAGCAGCACCGACAGGGGCAGGTACCAAGAGACCCAGTACTTC
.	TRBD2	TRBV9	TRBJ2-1	CASSPALLAGTQQFF	TGTGCCAGCAGCCCCGCTTTACTAGCGGGAACCCAGCAGTTCTTC
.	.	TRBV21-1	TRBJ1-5	CARTTGGGTQPQHF	TGTGCCAGGACAACTGGGGGGGGCACTCAGCCCCAGCATTTT
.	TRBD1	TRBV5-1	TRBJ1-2	CASSSVVDRDGYTF	TGCGCCAGCAGCTCCGTTGTTGACAGGGACGGCTACACCTTC
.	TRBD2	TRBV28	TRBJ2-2	CASTPGGLRVGELFF	TGTGCCAGCACTCCGGGAGGGTTGAGAGTCGGGGAGCTGTTTTTT
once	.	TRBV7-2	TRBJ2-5	CASSLGPQETQYF	TGTGCCAGCAGCTTAGGGCCGCAAGAGACCCAGTACTTC
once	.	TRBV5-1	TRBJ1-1	CASSYLAKGNTEAFF	TGCGCCAGCAGCTACCTCGCGAAAGGGAACACTGAAGCTTTCTTT
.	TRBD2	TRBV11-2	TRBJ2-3	CASRPSGGTDTQYF	TGTGCCAGCAGACCTAGCGGGGGCACAGATACGCAGTATTTT
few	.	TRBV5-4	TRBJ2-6	CASSLVGSGANVLTF	TGTGCCAGCAGCTTGGTAGGGTCTGGGGCCAACGTCCTGACTTTC
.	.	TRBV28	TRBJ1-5	CASRPTRAGGNQPQHF	TGTGCCAGCAGACCCACCCGGGCAGGGGGCAATCAGCCCCAGCATTTT
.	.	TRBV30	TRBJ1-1	CAWSVLGGRTEAFF	TGTGCCTGGAGTGTCCTCGGGGGGAGGACTGAAGCTTTCTTT